Listed below are T cell receptor beta chains from one sample, sequenced in a study of beta chain features in type 1 diabetes. Profiling relied on immunoSEQ multiplex PCR, and the TCRdb table lists in-frame clones only, not all of them. Seen here are around 650,000 clones, around 12% observed once, and the top ten hold roughly 0.11%. The sample comprised naive CD4+ T cells from blood. All receptors come from a young man with type 1 diabetes. Both conserved end residues are part of each CDR3.

j_gene | v_gene | CDR3aa
TRBJ2-7 | TRBV10-3 | CAISELQNSYEQYF
TRBJ1-5 | TRBV10-3 | CAISESSDVAAQHF
TRBJ2-3 | TRBV9 | CASSPSGSTDTQYF
TRBJ2-1 | TRBV4-3 | CASSQGGTGRTSYNEQFF
TRBJ2-3 | TRBV6-6 | CASSYSRAVADTQYF
TRBJ2-3 | TRBV29-1 | CSVEDSADTQYF
TRBJ2-7 | TRBV11-1 | CASSRDNPSSYEQYF
TRBJ2-3 | TRBV21-1 | CASSNGGGPTDTQYF
TRBJ2-3 | TRBV6-5 | CASSYSGGQSDTQYF
TRBJ1-5 | TRBV2 | CASSASQGETQPQHF
TRBJ2-1 | TRBV9 | CASSVVQVSYNEQFF
TRBJ1-2 | TRBV7-2 | CASSAGQPLRNGYTF
TRBJ1-1 | TRBV4-3 | CASSQERVRTEAFF
TRBJ2-1 | TRBV28 | CASSFFKQKQFF